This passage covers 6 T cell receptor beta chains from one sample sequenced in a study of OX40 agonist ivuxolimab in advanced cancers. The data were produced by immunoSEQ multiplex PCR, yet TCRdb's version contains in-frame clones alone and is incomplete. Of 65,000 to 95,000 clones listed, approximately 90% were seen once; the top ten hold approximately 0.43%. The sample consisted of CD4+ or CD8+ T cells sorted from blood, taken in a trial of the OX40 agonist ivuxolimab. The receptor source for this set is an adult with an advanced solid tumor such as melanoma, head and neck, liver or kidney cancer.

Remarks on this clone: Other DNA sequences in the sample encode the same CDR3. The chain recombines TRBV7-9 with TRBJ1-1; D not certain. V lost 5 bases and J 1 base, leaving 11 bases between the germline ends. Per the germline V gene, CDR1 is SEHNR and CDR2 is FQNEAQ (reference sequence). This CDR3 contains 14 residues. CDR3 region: CASSPRVGNTEAFF. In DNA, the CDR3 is TGTGCCAGCAGCCCTCGGGTCGGGAACACTGAAGCTTTCTTT.

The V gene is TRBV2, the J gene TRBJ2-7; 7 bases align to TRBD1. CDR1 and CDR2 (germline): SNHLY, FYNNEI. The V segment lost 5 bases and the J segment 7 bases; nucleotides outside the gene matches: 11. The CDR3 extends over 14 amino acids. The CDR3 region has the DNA TGTGCCAGCAGTTCCGGGACAGCCCCTACAGAGCAGTACTTC. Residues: CASSSGTAPTEQYF.

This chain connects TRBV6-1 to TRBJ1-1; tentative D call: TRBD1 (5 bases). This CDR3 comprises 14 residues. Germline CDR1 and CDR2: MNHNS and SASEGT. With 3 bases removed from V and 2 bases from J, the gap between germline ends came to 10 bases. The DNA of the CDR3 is TGTGCCAGCAGTGACCCAGGGCTCAACACTGAAGCTTTCTTT. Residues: CASSDPGLNTEAFF.

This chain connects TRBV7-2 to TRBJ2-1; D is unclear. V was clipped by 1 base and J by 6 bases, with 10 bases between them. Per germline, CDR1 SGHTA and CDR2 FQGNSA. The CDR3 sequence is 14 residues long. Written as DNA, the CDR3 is TGTGCCAGCAGCTTAGTAAGGCCCGTCAATGAGCAGTTCTTC. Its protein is CASSLVRPVNEQFF.

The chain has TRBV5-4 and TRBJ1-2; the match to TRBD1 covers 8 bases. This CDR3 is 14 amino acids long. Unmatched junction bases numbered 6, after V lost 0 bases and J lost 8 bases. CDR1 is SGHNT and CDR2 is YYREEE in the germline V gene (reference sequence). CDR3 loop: CASSLETGAGGYTF. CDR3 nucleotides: TGTGCCAGCAGCTTGGAGACAGGGGCAGGCGGCTACACCTTC.

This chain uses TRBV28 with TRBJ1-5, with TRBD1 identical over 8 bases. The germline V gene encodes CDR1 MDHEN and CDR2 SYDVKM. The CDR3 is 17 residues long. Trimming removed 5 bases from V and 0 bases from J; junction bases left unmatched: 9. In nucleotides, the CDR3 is TGTGCCAGCAGTGAATCCGGGACAGGATATAGCAATCAGCCCCAGCATTTT. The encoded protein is CASSESGTGYSNQPQHF.